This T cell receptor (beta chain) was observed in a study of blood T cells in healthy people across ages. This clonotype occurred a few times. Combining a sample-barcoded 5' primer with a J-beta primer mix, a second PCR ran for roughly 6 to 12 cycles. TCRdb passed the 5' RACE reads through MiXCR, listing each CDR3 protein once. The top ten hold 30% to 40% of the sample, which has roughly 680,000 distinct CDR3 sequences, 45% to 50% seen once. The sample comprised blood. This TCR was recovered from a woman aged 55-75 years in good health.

For the CDR3, the DNA is TGTGCCAGCAGCCAAATGGGGGGCGCTGAAGCTTTCTTT. Its translation is CASSQMGGAEAFF. This rearrangement joins TRBV3-1 to TRBJ1-1; D may be TRBD1 (6 bases). The CDR3 is made up of 13 amino acids. The germline V and J ends were trimmed by 2 bases and 6 bases, with 10 bases remaining between them. Germline-derived CDR1 and CDR2 are LGHDT and YNNKEL (reference sequence).